The entry below describes one TCR beta chain. The data derive from a study of blood T cell repertoires in COVID-19. CDR3 length equals 18 residues. TCRdb's copy holds only in-frame clones and misses some; the assay was immunoSEQ multiplex PCR. The sample includes nearly 200,000 clones, roughly 80% of them seen just once. The rearrangement links TRBV21-1 to TRBJ2-7; TRBD2 reflects the table's D call only, with no check against the DNA. TRBV21-1 is a pseudogene. This sequence originates from a man aged 55 to 70 with COVID-19, enrolled during active disease. The specimen sequenced was peripheral blood. CDR3 nucleotide sequence: TGTGCCAGCAGCAAAGAAAAAGATGAGCCCGGGATATTCTACGAGCAGTACTTC. Encoded protein: CASSKEKDEPGIFYEQYF.